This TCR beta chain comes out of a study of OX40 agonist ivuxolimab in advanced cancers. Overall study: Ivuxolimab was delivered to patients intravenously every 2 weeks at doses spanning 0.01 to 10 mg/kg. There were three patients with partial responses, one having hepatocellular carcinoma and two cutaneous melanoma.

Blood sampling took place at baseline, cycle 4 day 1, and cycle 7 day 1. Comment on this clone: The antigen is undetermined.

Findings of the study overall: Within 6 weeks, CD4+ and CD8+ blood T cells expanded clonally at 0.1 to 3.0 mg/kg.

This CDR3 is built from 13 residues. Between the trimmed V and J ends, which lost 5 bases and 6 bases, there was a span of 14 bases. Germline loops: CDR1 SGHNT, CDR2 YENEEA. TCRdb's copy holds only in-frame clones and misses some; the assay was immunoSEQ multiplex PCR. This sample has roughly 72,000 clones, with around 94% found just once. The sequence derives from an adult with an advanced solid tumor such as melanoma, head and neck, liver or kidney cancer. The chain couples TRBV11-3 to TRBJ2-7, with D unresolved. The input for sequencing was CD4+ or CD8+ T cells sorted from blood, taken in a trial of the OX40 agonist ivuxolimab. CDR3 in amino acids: CASSQNPFFEQYF. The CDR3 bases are TGTGCCAGCAGCCAAAATCCCTTCTTCGAGCAGTACTTC.